A selection of T cell receptor beta chains follows, all from one sample in a study of blood T cell repertoires in COVID-19. Sequencing was performed with immunoSEQ multiplex PCR; in TCRdb, only in-frame clones are kept and a portion is missing. The sample contains around 52,000 clones, roughly 90% of which appear only once. The sample consisted of peripheral blood. Source of these receptors: a woman aged 80 or older with acute or convalescent COVID-19. The CDR3 runs from the conserved cysteine through the conserved F or W. Each record gives: J gene, V gene, D gene, clone size, CDR3 DNA, CDR3 protein. D genes are given only for firm matches. Clone size is shown for a subset of rows, as once, few, many or a class of expanded clone.

j_gene: TRBJ1-1
v_gene: TRBV12-3/TRBV12-4
d_gene: .
abundance: .
CDR3nt: TGTGCCAGCTTCGGGGTTCGGAACACTGAAGCTTTCTTT
CDR3aa: CASFGVRNTEAFF

j_gene: TRBJ1-6
v_gene: TRBV5-1
d_gene: .
abundance: .
CDR3nt: TGCGCCAGCAGCTCCCCCGGACAGAATTCACCCCTCCACTTT
CDR3aa: CASSSPGQNSPLHF

j_gene: TRBJ1-4
v_gene: TRBV28
d_gene: TRBD1
abundance: once
CDR3nt: TGTGCCAGCAGTCCCATCCGGGACAGAGATAATGAAAAACTGTTTTTT
CDR3aa: CASSPIRDRDNEKLFF

j_gene: TRBJ1-5
v_gene: TRBV27
d_gene: TRBD1
abundance: .
CDR3nt: TGTGCCAGCAGTTTATTAGGGACAGGGGACCACCAGCAGCATTTT
CDR3aa: CASSLLGTGDHQQHF

j_gene: TRBJ2-3
v_gene: TRBV19
d_gene: .
abundance: few
CDR3nt: TGTGCCAGTAGTATAGGGGCAGCTACAGATACGCAGTATTTT
CDR3aa: CASSIGAATDTQYF

j_gene: TRBJ2-6
v_gene: TRBV19
d_gene: TRBD1
abundance: .
CDR3nt: TGTGCCAGTAGTCGGGACAGAACCTCTGGGGCCAACGTCCTGACTTTC
CDR3aa: CASSRDRTSGANVLTF

j_gene: TRBJ2-1
v_gene: TRBV7-2
d_gene: TRBD2
abundance: .
CDR3nt: TGTGCCAGCAGCCCGAGACTAGCGGGGGCTCCTCGGCAGTTCTTC
CDR3aa: CASSPRLAGAPRQFF

j_gene: TRBJ1-3
v_gene: TRBV30
d_gene: .
abundance: .
CDR3nt: TGTGCCTGGAGTACTCCGGGACAATTTTACTCTGGAAACACCATATATTTT
CDR3aa: CAWSTPGQFYSGNTIYF

j_gene: TRBJ1-1
v_gene: TRBV5-1
d_gene: .
abundance: .
CDR3nt: TGCGCCAGCAGCTTGGTTGACAGACAGGAAGCTTTCTTT
CDR3aa: CASSLVDRQEAFF

j_gene: TRBJ1-2
v_gene: TRBV9
d_gene: TRBD1
abundance: .
CDR3nt: TGTGCCAGCGCGCTGGTTGACAGGGAGGATGGCTACACCTTC
CDR3aa: CASALVDREDGYTF

j_gene: TRBJ2-1
v_gene: TRBV5-1
d_gene: TRBD2
abundance: .
CDR3nt: TGCGCCAGCAGCTTGGCAGCTAGCGGGGAGGTGGAGCAGTTCTTC
CDR3aa: CASSLAASGEVEQFF

j_gene: TRBJ2-3
v_gene: TRBV5-5
d_gene: TRBD1
abundance: .
CDR3nt: TGTGCCAGCAGCCATCCCGGTGGACAGGGGCTAGATACGCAGTATTTT
CDR3aa: CASSHPGGQGLDTQYF

j_gene: TRBJ1-2
v_gene: TRBV11-2
d_gene: .
abundance: .
CDR3nt: TGTGCCAGCAGCGCAAACCGGGACTCCGAGGGCTACACCTTC
CDR3aa: CASSANRDSEGYTF

j_gene: TRBJ2-2
v_gene: TRBV19
d_gene: .
abundance: .
CDR3nt: TGTGCCAGTAGTCCCCCCTGGGGGGACACCGGGGAGCTGTTTTTT
CDR3aa: CASSPPWGDTGELFF

j_gene: TRBJ2-2
v_gene: TRBV7-9
d_gene: .
abundance: .
CDR3nt: TGTGCCAGCAGCCAGTCGGCGGCGGGCGGGGAGCTGTTTTTT
CDR3aa: CASSQSAAGGELFF

j_gene: TRBJ1-3
v_gene: TRBV6-5
d_gene: .
abundance: .
CDR3nt: TGTGCCAGCAGTCATGGGAGTAACACCATATATTTT
CDR3aa: CASSHGSNTIYF

j_gene: TRBJ2-3
v_gene: TRBV7-8
d_gene: TRBD2
abundance: .
CDR3nt: TGTGCCAGCAGCCTCGGACTAGCGGGATGGTCAGATACGCAGTATTTT
CDR3aa: CASSLGLAGWSDTQYF

j_gene: TRBJ1-1
v_gene: TRBV3-1/TRBV3-2
d_gene: .
abundance: .
CDR3nt: TGTGCCAGCAGCCAGGGCCACCGGGGGACTGAAGCTTTCTTT
CDR3aa: CASSQGHRGTEAFF

j_gene: TRBJ2-2
v_gene: TRBV10-3
d_gene: TRBD2
abundance: .
CDR3nt: TGTGCCATCAGTAGCGGGGGGGCCCAGACCGGGGAGCTGTTTTTT
CDR3aa: CAISSGGAQTGELFF